This T cell receptor beta chain was sequenced during a study of cytomegalovirus exposure and HLA in healthy donors. Study at large: An earlier analysis identified 120 million or so unique TCR beta sequences in 150 million to 200 million T cells. Whole-study findings and limits: Accurate predictions that matched the HLA-A and HLA-B alleles of most subjects were reportedly made from TCR beta sequences. Immune exposure information available was restricted to CMV serostatus. There were under 200 TCR beta chains listed as cytomegalovirus-associated.

As for this clone: The antigen remains undetermined.

PCR primers comprised 60 Vbeta and 13 Jbeta primers. Sequencing was performed with immunoSEQ multiplex PCR; in TCRdb, only in-frame clones are kept and a portion is missing. The repertoire holds about 130,000 clones, with roughly 88% as singletons. Per germline, CDR1 SNHLY and CDR2 FYNNEI. After removal of 6 bases from V and 2 bases from J, the junction contained 4 bases not matched to a gene. CDR3 length: 15 residues. This rearrangement joins TRBV2 to TRBJ2-1, with 10 positions matching TRBD2. The sample taken for sequencing was PBMCs. This TCR was recovered from a boy between 5 and 17 years old in good health and CMV-seronegative. The CDR3 region has the DNA TGTGCCAGCAGCTCCAGCGGGAGGGCCTACAATGAGCAGTTCTTC. Its translation is CASSSSGRAYNEQFF.